One TCR beta chain is described in this entry. Its antigen is currently unknown. The source of the sample is a study of graft-versus-host responses after intestinal transplantation. Study in general: Recipients got multivisceral, liver-intestinal, or isolated intestinal transplants. The whole recipient group had anti-thymocyte globulin induction followed by tacrolimus and steroids for approximately three years.

Only in-frame clones appear in the TCRdb table, and some are missing; sequencing was by immunoSEQ multiplex PCR. The sample consists of tens of thousands of clones, about 89% of them appearing once. This CDR3 is 12 amino acids long. Trimming cost V 6 bases and J 0 bases, with 5 bases left between them. CDR1 is MNHEY and CDR2 is SVGAGI in the germline V gene. Whole-study findings and limits: Recipient marrow held GvH clones, some first seen in ileum or blood. Allografts from individuals with graft-donor T cell macrochimerism displayed high graft-versus-host to host-versus-graft clonal ratios.

The input for sequencing was PBMCs, taken around 330 days after intestinal transplant. The receptor's source is a human patient who received an intestinal transplant, so some T cells may come from the graft donor. The chain joins TRBV6-5 to TRBJ1-1; D not resolved. The CDR3 sequence: CASRAVNTEAFF. CDR3 DNA sequence: TGTGCCAGCAGAGCAGTGAACACTGAAGCTTTCTTT.